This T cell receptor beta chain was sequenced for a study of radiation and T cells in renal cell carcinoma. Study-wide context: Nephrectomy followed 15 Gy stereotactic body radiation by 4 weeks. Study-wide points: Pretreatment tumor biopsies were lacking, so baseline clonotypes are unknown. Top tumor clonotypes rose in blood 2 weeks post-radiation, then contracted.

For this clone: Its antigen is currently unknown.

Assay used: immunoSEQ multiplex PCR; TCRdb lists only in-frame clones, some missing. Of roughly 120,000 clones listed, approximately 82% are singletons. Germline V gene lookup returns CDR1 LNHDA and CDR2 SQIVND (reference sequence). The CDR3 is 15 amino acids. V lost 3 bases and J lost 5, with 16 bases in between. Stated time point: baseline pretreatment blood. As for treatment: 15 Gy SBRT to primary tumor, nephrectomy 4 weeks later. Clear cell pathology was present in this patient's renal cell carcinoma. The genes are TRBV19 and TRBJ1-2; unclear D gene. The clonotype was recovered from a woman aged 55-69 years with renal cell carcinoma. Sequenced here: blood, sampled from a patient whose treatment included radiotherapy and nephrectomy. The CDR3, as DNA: TGTGCCAGTAGTATCCCCGGGCGTTGGACTTATGGCTACACCTTC. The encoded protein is CASSIPGRWTYGYTF.